The next 18 T cell receptor beta chains were all read from a single sample in a study of long-term antiretroviral therapy in people with HIV. Investigators performed immunoSEQ version v3.0 at survey level. Generated by immunoSEQ multiplex PCR, the TCRdb table keeps only in-frame clones and is missing some. Altogether 20,000 to 25,000 clones are present, less than 90% being singletons, with the ten largest covering roughly 3.2%. The sample here was unsorted PBMCs, taken 1.9 years after starting antiretroviral therapy. Receptor source: a woman aged 45-65 years with HIV.

This sequence joins TRBV7-3 and TRBJ2-2; no firm D call. Trimming took off 5 bases at V and 5 bases at J, with 9 bases between the two ends. The CDR3 spans 13 residues. CDR1 and CDR2 (germline): SGHTA, FQGTGA. CDR3 in DNA: TGTGCCAGCAGCCAGTGGACGACCGGGGAGCTGTTTTTT. It codes for CASSQWTTGELFF.

In its sample, this clone was seen once. The V and J genes are TRBV28 and TRBJ2-7; D is tentatively TRBD1 or TRBD2 (7 bases each). From germline, CDR1 is MDHEN and CDR2 SYDVKM. The CDR3 is 14 residues long. V was shortened by 6 bases and J by 7 bases, with 19 bases between the two germline ends. CDR3 loop: CASRTRGEGGEQYF. The CDR3 DNA is TGTGCCAGCAGAACCAGGGGGGAGGGGGGTGAGCAGTACTTC.

The chain is built from TRBV5-4 and TRBJ2-6; TRBD1 matches at 9 bases. After removal of 5 bases from V and 2 bases from J, the junction contained 11 bases not matched to a gene. The CDR3 runs to 18 residues. Germline CDR1 and CDR2: SGHNT and YYREEE (reference sequence). For the CDR3, the DNA is TGTGCCAGCAGGTCCGGGACAGGGATCCCCACTGGGGCCAACGTCCTGACTTTC. Translation: CASRSGTGIPTGANVLTF.

The V and J genes are TRBV15 and TRBJ1-1, with D perhaps TRBD1 (5 bases). Germline loops: CDR1 LNHNV, CDR2 YYDKDF (reference sequence). V was trimmed by 3 bases and J by 3 bases, leaving 11 bases between them. The length of the CDR3 is 14 residues. The CDR3, as DNA: TGTGCCACCAGCAGCCGGGGCGGGGACACTGAAGCTTTCTTT. Translating it yields CATSSRGGDTEAFF.

The chain couples TRBV6-5 to TRBJ2-7; weak D call: TRBD2 (6 bases). Trimming cost V 2 bases and J 0 bases, with 11 bases left between them. Germline V gene lookup returns CDR1 MNHEY and CDR2 SVGAGI. The CDR3 is 15 residues long. The CDR3 loop is CASSYAGQSSYEQYF. In DNA, the CDR3 is TGTGCCAGCAGTTACGCGGGGCAGAGCTCCTACGAGCAGTACTTC.

The V call is TRBV11-2, the J call TRBJ2-3, with no clear D. CDR3 length: 14 amino acids. The germline V gene encodes CDR1 SGHAT and CDR2 FQNNGV. The V end was cut by 3 bases, the J end by 0 bases, with 7 bases between. For the CDR3, the DNA is TGTGCCAGCAGCTTCCGGTCGAGCACAGATACGCAGTATTTT. Its protein is CASSFRSSTDTQYF.

The chain couples TRBV6-5 to TRBJ2-4; D unresolved. Germline loops: CDR1 MNHEY, CDR2 SVGAGI. This CDR3 spans 14 amino acids. The V end was cut by 5 bases, the J end by 8 bases, with 16 bases between. CDR3 DNA: TGTGCCAGCAGTGAAGGCCAGGCAAACTACATTCAGTACTTC. Residues: CASSEGQANYIQYF.

The genes are TRBV5-7 and TRBJ2-2; D may correspond to TRBD1 or TRBD2 (6 bases each). TRBV5-7 counts as an open reading frame of uncertain function. The CDR3 extends over 14 amino acids. V shed 0 bases and J shed 6 bases, with 9 bases lying between them. DNA of the CDR3: TGTGCCAGCAGCTTGGGTCGGGGGCCCGGGGAGCTGTTTTTT. This translates into CASSLGRGPGELFF.

This clone was seen only once. The V and J genes are TRBV7-8 and TRBJ2-2; a possible D gene is TRBD1 (6 bases). With 1 base removed from V and 7 bases from J, the gap between germline ends came to 19 bases. Germline V gene lookup returns CDR1 SGHVS and CDR2 FQNEAQ. The CDR3 covers 17 residues. This chain's CDR3 is CASSLVPQGIGDGELFF. The DNA of the CDR3 is TGTGCCAGCAGCTTAGTACCACAGGGAATTGGGGACGGGGAGCTGTTTTTT.

This rearrangement joins TRBV5-4 to TRBJ1-1, with 7 bases lining up with TRBD1. Germline CDR1 is SGHNT and CDR2 is YYREEE (reference sequence). With V trimmed by 2 bases and J by 2 bases, 3 bases remained unmatched. CDR3 size: 14 residues. CDR3 sequence reads: CASSFWTGNTEAFF. The CDR3 DNA reads TGTGCCAGCAGCTTCTGGACAGGAAACACTGAAGCTTTCTTT.

The V gene is TRBV30, the J gene TRBJ1-5, with D unresolved. The CDR3 runs 15 residues. V lost 4 bases and J lost 4, with 17 bases in between. Germline V gene data show CDR1 as GTSNPN and CDR2 as SVGIG (reference sequence). This chain's CDR3 is CAWTRGMIPNQPQHF. The DNA of the CDR3 is TGTGCCTGGACTCGGGGAATGATACCTAATCAGCCCCAGCATTTT.

V is TRBV30 and J is TRBJ1-1; no clear D. Trimming removed 4 bases at V and 7 bases at J, with 19 bases between. Germline V gives CDR1 GTSNPN, CDR2 SVGIG (reference sequence). This CDR3 has 14 residues. The CDR3 DNA sequence: TGTGCCTGGACCATATCTTCTAACAGCGTTGAAGCTTTCTTT. Its translation: CAWTISSNSVEAFF.

This chain links TRBV29-1 with TRBJ2-2, with unresolved D. Per the germline V gene, CDR1 is SQVTM and CDR2 is ANQGSEA. V lost 3 bases to trimming and J lost 6 bases, with 14 bases between them. The length of the CDR3 is 14 residues. DNA of the CDR3: TGCAGCGTTGATCGGTCAGGTCAATCCGGGGAGCTGTTTTTT. This gives the protein CSVDRSGQSGELFF.

The rearrangement joins TRBV6-5 to TRBJ2-1; D is ambiguous. The CDR3 consists of 14 residues. Germline V gives CDR1 MNHEY, CDR2 SVGAGI. Between the trimmed V and J ends, which lost 5 bases and 11 bases, there was a span of 19 bases. CDR3 loop: CASSPGLPISKQFF. The CDR3 region has the DNA TGTGCCAGCAGTCCCGGGCTGCCCATTTCCAAGCAGTTCTTC.

The chain uses TRBV19 and TRBJ1-4; no clear D gene. The CDR3 is 15 amino acids. Looked up from germline, CDR1 is LNHDA and CDR2 is SQIVND (reference sequence). Trimming stripped 4 bases from V and 0 bases from J, with 9 bases between. The CDR3 spells CASSKSQATNEKLFF. The DNA of the CDR3 is TGTGCCAGTAGTAAGTCGCAGGCAACTAATGAAAAACTGTTTTTT.

This chain joins TRBV9 and TRBJ1-2, with 7 bases matching TRBD1. There are 14 residues in the CDR3. Germline V gene data show CDR1 as SGDLS and CDR2 as YYNGEE. Germline trimming cut 2 bases from V and 4 bases from J; bases unmatched to any gene: 5. The CDR3 region is CASSVTTGTYGYTF. The CDR3 nucleotides are TGTGCCAGCAGCGTTACGACAGGGACCTATGGCTACACCTTC.

The chain recombines TRBV7-9 with TRBJ2-3; no reliable D call. Trimming took 3 bases from V and 0 from J, leaving 7 bases between them. CDR1 and CDR2 from the germline V gene are SEHNR and FQNEAQ (reference sequence). This CDR3 contains 14 residues. The CDR3 bases are TGTGCCAGCAGCTTCGTAACTAGCACAGATACGCAGTATTTT. It translates to CASSFVTSTDTQYF.

This chain connects TRBV5-5 to TRBJ2-5; D is unresolved. This CDR3 is built from 13 residues. The germline CDR1 and CDR2 sequences are SGHKS and YYEKEE (reference sequence). V was pared by 1 base and J by 3 bases, with 7 bases between. CDR3: CASSLWSEETQYF. The CDR3 DNA is TGTGCCAGCAGCTTGTGGTCTGAAGAGACCCAGTACTTC. Full variable domain (missing parts from reference TRBV5-5 and TRBJ2-5): DAGVTQSPTHLIKTRGQQVTLRCSPISGHKSVSWYQQVLGQGPQFIFQYYEKEERGRGNFPDRFSARQFPNYSSELNVNALLLGDSALYLCASSLWSEETQYFGPGTRLLVL.